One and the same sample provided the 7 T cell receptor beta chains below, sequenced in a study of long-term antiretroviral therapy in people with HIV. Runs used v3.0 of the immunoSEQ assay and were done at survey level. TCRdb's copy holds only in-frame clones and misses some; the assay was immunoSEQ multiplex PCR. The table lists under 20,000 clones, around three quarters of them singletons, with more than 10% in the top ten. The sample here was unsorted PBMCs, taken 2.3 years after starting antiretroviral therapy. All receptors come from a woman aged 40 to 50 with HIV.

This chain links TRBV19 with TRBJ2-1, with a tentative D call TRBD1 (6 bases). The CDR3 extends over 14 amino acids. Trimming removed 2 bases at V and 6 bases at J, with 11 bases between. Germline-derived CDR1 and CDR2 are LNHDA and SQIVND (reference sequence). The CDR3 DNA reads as TGTGCCAGTAGTATATGGGGGCTTAGCAATGAGCAGTTCTTC. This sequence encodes CASSIWGLSNEQFF.

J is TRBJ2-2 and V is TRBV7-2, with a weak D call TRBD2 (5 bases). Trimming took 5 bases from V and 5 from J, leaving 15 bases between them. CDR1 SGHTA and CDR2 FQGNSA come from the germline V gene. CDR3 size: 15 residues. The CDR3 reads CASSLTRERTGELFF. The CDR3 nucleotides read TGTGCCAGCAGCCTGACGAGGGAGCGTACCGGGGAGCTGTTTTTT.

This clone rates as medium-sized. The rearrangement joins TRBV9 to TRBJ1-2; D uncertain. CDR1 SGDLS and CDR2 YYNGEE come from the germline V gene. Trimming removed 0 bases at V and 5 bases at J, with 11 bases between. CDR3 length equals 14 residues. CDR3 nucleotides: TGTGCCAGCAGCGTAGAGACGGACGGGTATGGCTACACCTTC. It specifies CASSVETDGYGYTF.

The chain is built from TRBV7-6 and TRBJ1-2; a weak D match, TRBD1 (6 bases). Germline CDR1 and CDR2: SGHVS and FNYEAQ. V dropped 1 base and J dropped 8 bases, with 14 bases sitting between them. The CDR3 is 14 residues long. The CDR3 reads CASSLETGLEGYTF. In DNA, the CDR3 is TGTGCCAGCAGCTTAGAAACAGGGCTAGAAGGCTACACCTTC.

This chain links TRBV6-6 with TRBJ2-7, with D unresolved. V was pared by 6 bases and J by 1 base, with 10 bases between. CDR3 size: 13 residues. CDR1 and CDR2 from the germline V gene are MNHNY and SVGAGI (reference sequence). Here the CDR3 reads CASSDGLSYEQYF. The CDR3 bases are TGTGCCAGCAGCGACGGGCTTTCCTACGAGCAGTACTTC.

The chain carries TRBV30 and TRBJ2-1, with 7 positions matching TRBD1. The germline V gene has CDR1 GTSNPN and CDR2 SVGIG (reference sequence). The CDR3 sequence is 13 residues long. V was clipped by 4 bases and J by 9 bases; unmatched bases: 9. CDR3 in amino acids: CAWKSQGGVEQFF. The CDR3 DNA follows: TGTGCCTGGAAATCCCAAGGGGGCGTTGAGCAGTTCTTC.

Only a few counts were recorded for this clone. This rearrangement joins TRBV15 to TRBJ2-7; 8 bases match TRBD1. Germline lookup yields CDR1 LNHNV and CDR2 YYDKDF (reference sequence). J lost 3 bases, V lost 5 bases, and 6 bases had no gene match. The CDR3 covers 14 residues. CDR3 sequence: CATSETGVDYEQYF. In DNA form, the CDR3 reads TGTGCCACCAGCGAGACAGGGGTTGACTACGAGCAGTACTTC.